This T cell receptor beta chain is from a study of blood T cells in healthy people across ages. Study background: Template switching caught about one barcoded beta molecule for each two T cells.

Germline CDR1 reads LNHNV; CDR2 reads YYDKDF (reference sequence). There are 17 residues in the CDR3. Deletions cut 0 bases from V and 4 bases from J, with 16 bases between. Through a sample-barcoded 5' primer and a J-beta primer mix, a second PCR was run for roughly 6 to 11 cycles. TCRdb fed the 5' RACE reads into MiXCR, producing one record per CDR3 protein. Of around 600,000 distinct CDR3 sequences in the sample, around 48% were seen once. The sequenced material came from blood. The chain couples TRBV15 to TRBJ2-1, with D hard to call. This receptor was obtained from an elderly man in good health. CDR3 loop: CATSRDLTPQPYNEQFF. CDR3 sequence (DNA): TGTGCCACCAGCAGAGACCTGACACCCCAGCCTTACAATGAGCAGTTCTTC.